These 31 T cell receptor beta chains originate from one sample sequenced in a study of T cells after yellow fever vaccination. From the 5' RACE reads, TCRdb called clonotypes with MiXCR, one entry per CDR3 protein. The data contain some 600,000 distinct CDR3 sequences, about a sixth of them seen just once; the ten biggest clones take up 15% to 20%. The material was PBMCs, obtained more than 4 days after the first yellow fever vaccination. The receptor source for this set is a young man who received the YFV17D yellow fever vaccine.

This clonotype appeared many times. J is TRBJ1-5 and V is TRBV3-1, with a weak D call TRBD1 (5 bases). CDR1 LGHDT and CDR2 YNNKEL come from the germline V gene (reference sequence). This CDR3 is 15 amino acids long. V was pared by 0 bases and J by 3 bases, with 9 bases between. The CDR3 loop is CASSQDTGLNQPQHF. Written as DNA, the CDR3 is TGTGCCAGCAGCCAAGACACAGGTCTCAATCAGCCCCAGCATTTT.

The CDR3 DNA follows: TGTGCCAGCAGCTACTTAGCGGGGGCCAGAGGGTCAGATACGCAGTATTTT. Protein product: CASSYLAGARGSDTQYF. The chain has TRBV7-2 and TRBJ2-3; 9 bases line up with TRBD2. Germline CDR1 SGHTA, CDR2 FQGNSA. CDR3 length: 17 residues. Trimming cost V 4 bases and J 4 bases; bases outside gene matches: 12.

This clonotype was picked up a small number of times. The chain uses TRBV2 and TRBJ2-5; D possibly corresponds to TRBD1 (7 bases). Germline V gene sequence: CDR1 SNHLY, CDR2 FYNNEI. The V end was cut by 11 bases, the J end by 1 base, with 20 bases between. The CDR3 extends over 15 amino acids. CDR3 sequence (DNA): TGTGCCGGGAGGACAGGCTGGAGTGTCCAAGAGACCCAGTACTTC. This gives the protein CAGRTGWSVQETQYF.

The chain links TRBV12-3 or TRBV12-4 to TRBJ2-4; D is unclear. The CDR3 runs to 13 residues. The germline V and J ends were trimmed by 2 bases and 2 bases, with 4 bases remaining between them. As DNA, the CDR3 is TGTGCCAGCAGTTTACAGTCCAAAAACATTCAGTACTTC. This codes for CASSLQSKNIQYF.

This clonotype was found many times. The gene calls are TRBV12-3 or TRBV12-4 and TRBJ1-4, with a possible D match to TRBD1 (5 bases). The CDR3 has 14 amino acids. V lost 3 bases to trimming and J lost 8 bases, with 13 bases between them. The DNA of the CDR3 is TGTGCCAGCAGTTTGGGCAGGGTACGGGAAAAACTGTTTTTT. Translating gives CASSLGRVREKLFF.

The CDR3 nucleotides read TGTGCCAGCAGCGACAGACAACAGGGGATTTACACTGAAGCTTTCTTT. Translating it yields CASSDRQQGIYTEAFF. The V gene is TRBV9, the J gene TRBJ1-1, with 7 bases matching TRBD1. Per germline, CDR1 SGDLS and CDR2 YYNGEE. With 3 bases clipped from V and 3 bases from J, the junction kept 11 bases outside the gene matches. This CDR3 has 16 residues.

The CDR3 region has the DNA TGTGCCAGCAGGACTAGCGGGGGTCGAGATACGCAGTATTTT. Translating gives CASRTSGGRDTQYF. The J gene is TRBJ2-3, the V gene TRBV12-3 or TRBV12-4; 12 nucleotides match TRBD2. CDR3 size: 14 residues. The junction had 3 bases not matched to a gene; V was cut back by 6 bases and J by 5 bases.

The gene calls are TRBV7-2 and TRBJ2-3; TRBD2 agrees at 14 bases. The trim removed 8 bases at V and 4 bases at J, leaving 11 bases unmatched. CDR3 length equals 17 residues. Germline CDR1 and CDR2: SGHTA and FQGNSA. The CDR3 reads CASGEGLAGVVSDTQYF. The DNA for the CDR3 is TGTGCCAGCGGGGAGGGACTAGCGGGAGTAGTCTCAGATACGCAGTATTTT.

The chain has TRBV6-6 and TRBJ1-5; weak D call: TRBD1 (5 bases). Looked up from germline, CDR1 is MNHNY and CDR2 is SVGAGI (reference sequence). This CDR3 contains 11 residues. Trimming left V 5 bases short and J 12 bases short, with 11 bases between. The CDR3 DNA sequence: TGTGCCAGCAGTCCCTCGGGGGACCAGCATTTT. Its translation: CASSPSGDQHF.

This clonotype came up a few times. CDR3 nucleotides: TGTGCCAGCAGCTTGGGCGGACAGGACACTGAAGCTTTCTTT. Protein product: CASSLGGQDTEAFF. V gene TRBV5-4 combines with J gene TRBJ1-1; 7 nucleotides align to TRBD1. Germline V gene sequence: CDR1 SGHNT, CDR2 YYREEE (reference sequence). The CDR3 spans 14 residues. The junction had 2 bases not matched to a gene; V was cut back by 0 bases and J by 3 bases.

This chain uses TRBV6-2 or TRBV6-3 with TRBJ2-5; D is unclear. In germline, CDR1 is MNHEY, CDR2 SVGEGT. This CDR3 contains 12 residues. Trimming pared 6 bases from V and 9 bases from J, leaving 14 bases between. The CDR3 spells CASSFDFGPQYF. The CDR3 bases are TGTGCCAGCAGCTTCGACTTTGGGCCCCAGTACTTC.

This clonotype was recorded many times. V usage is TRBV5-1 and J usage is TRBJ2-3, with D possibly matching TRBD2 (7 bases). The length of the CDR3 is 16 residues. V was clipped by 4 bases and J by 9 bases, with 24 bases between them. In germline, CDR1 is SGHRS, CDR2 YFSETQ. CDR3 sequence: CASSMIPRGGDTTQYF. CDR3 coding DNA: TGCGCCAGCAGCATGATACCCAGAGGGGGGGATACAACGCAGTATTTT.

This clonotype was counted ten times or more. The V and J genes are TRBV6-6 and TRBJ2-7; TRBD2 might be the D (5 bases). CDR3 size: 12 residues. Looked up from germline, CDR1 is MNHNY and CDR2 is SVGAGI (reference sequence). The ends were cut back, 10 bases at V and 3 bases at J, with 13 bases in the middle. The CDR3 is CATFAGLYEQYF. The CDR3 DNA sequence: TGTGCCACCTTCGCGGGCCTCTACGAGCAGTACTTC.

The V call is TRBV7-2, the J call TRBJ2-1; D is unresolved. Germline V CDR1 and CDR2: SGHTA, FQGNSA. The V gene lost 3 bases and the J gene lost 5 bases, with 14 bases spanning the gap. This CDR3 has 15 amino acids. The CDR3 sequence is CASSFSYEPNNEQFF. The CDR3 region has the DNA TGTGCCAGCAGCTTCTCCTACGAACCTAACAATGAGCAGTTCTTC.

Ten or more counts support this clonotype. The chain recombines TRBV24-1 with TRBJ2-1; TRBD2 matches at 8 bases. CDR3 length: 13 amino acids. Germline assignment: CDR1 KGHDR and CDR2 SFDVKD. V was clipped by 7 bases and J by 6 bases; unmatched bases: 4. The CDR3 loop is CATRNGGANEQFF. In DNA form, the CDR3 reads TGTGCCACCAGAAACGGGGGGGCCAATGAGCAGTTCTTC.

To note about this clonotype: A much larger clone is a single base away; this may be a read error. This rearrangement joins TRBV5-6 to TRBJ2-7, with 7 bases matching TRBD1. Per germline, CDR1 SGHDT and CDR2 YYEEEE. CDR3 length equals 11 residues. The CDR3 protein is CPSSLDRKQYF. The CDR3 nucleotides are TGTCCCAGCAGCTTGGACAGGAAGCAGTACTTC.

The chain carries TRBV4-1 and TRBJ1-1; tentative D call: TRBD1 (6 bases). CDR3 size: 14 residues. V shed 1 base and J shed 8 bases, with 14 bases lying between them. Germline V gene data show CDR1 as MGHRA and CDR2 as YSYEKL. The CDR3 is CASSQASSGTEAFF. The CDR3 DNA follows: TGCGCCAGCAGCCAAGCGAGTTCCGGGACAGAAGCTTTCTTT.

This clonotype was seen ten or more times. V is TRBV7-6 and J is TRBJ1-1, with D tentatively TRBD1 (6 bases). Germline loops: CDR1 SGHVS, CDR2 FNYEAQ. There are 15 residues in the CDR3. Trimming shortened V by 1 base and J by 1 base, and 10 bases separated the two germline ends. The CDR3 coding sequence is TGTGCCAGCAGCTTAGGGCAGGGGAAGAACACTGAAGCTTTCTTT. This encodes CASSLGQGKNTEAFF.

Only a few counts were recorded for this clonotype. The V and J genes are TRBV7-3 and TRBJ1-6; D unclear. Trimming removed 0 bases at V and 14 bases at J, with 11 bases between. The CDR3 is made up of 13 amino acids. Germline V gene sequence: CDR1 SGHTA, CDR2 FQGTGA. CDR3: CASSLTGRGTLHF. CDR3 DNA: TGTGCCAGCAGCTTAACAGGACGAGGTACCCTCCACTTT.

The rearrangement uses TRBV6-1 and TRBJ2-5; possibly TRBD2 for D (6 bases). The germline gives CDR1 MNHNS, CDR2 SASEGT. V lost 7 bases to trimming and J lost 1 base, with 10 bases between them. The CDR3 totals 13 residues. CDR3 DNA: TGTGCCAGCACCAGGACTATCCAAGAGACCCAGTACTTC. This translates into CASTRTIQETQYF.

The rearrangement links TRBV7-2 to TRBJ1-6; possibly TRBD1 for D (6 bases). Per germline, CDR1 SGHTA and CDR2 FQGNSA. With 5 bases removed from V and 14 bases from J, the gap between germline ends came to 25 bases. This CDR3 region has 16 residues. The CDR3 loop reads CASSLTGSPNLSSLHF. In DNA, the CDR3 is TGTGCCAGCAGCCTAACAGGGTCTCCTAATCTCTCGTCCCTCCACTTT.

The gene calls are TRBV7-3 and TRBJ2-7; D may be TRBD2 (6 bases). Germline CDR1 is SGHTA and CDR2 is FQGTGA. Trimming took 5 bases from V and 5 from J, leaving 19 bases between them. The CDR3 is 15 residues long. The CDR3 DNA is TGTGCCAGCAGCCCCTCAGGCGGGGAAAGTGACGAGCAGTACTTC. Protein: CASSPSGGESDEQYF.

This clonotype was seen a few times. The V and J genes are TRBV5-1 and TRBJ2-7; D perhaps matches TRBD2 (5 bases). There are 13 residues in the CDR3. Between the trimmed V and J ends, which lost 2 bases and 3 bases, there was a span of 9 bases. Looked up from germline, CDR1 is SGHRS and CDR2 is YFSETQ. The CDR3 nucleotides are TGCGCCAGCAGCTTTCTAGCAGGCTACGAGCAGTACTTC. Translating it yields CASSFLAGYEQYF. Combining the CDR3 with reference TRBV5-1 and TRBJ2-7 gives the whole variable domain KAGVTQTPRYLIKTRGQQVTLSCSPISGHRSVSWYQQTPGQGLQFLFEYFSETQRNKGNFPGRFSGRQFSNSRSEMNVSTLELGDSALYLCASSFLAGYEQYFGPGTRLTVT.

In nucleotides, the CDR3 is TGCAGTGCTAGAGTTGGACAGGGACCAGATACGCAGTATTTT. Translating gives CSARVGQGPDTQYF. The gene calls are TRBV20-1 and TRBJ2-3; 8 positions agree with TRBD1. Germline CDR1 reads DFQATT; CDR2 reads SNEGSKA (reference sequence). After removal of 1 base from V and 4 bases from J, the junction contained 4 bases not matched to a gene. CDR3 length equals 14 residues.

V usage is TRBV5-4 and J usage is TRBJ2-1; 9 bases are a match to TRBD2. The CDR3 extends over 15 amino acids. Germline V gene data show CDR1 as SGHNT and CDR2 as YYREEE (reference sequence). Germline trimming cut 4 bases from V and 2 bases from J; bases unmatched to any gene: 4. This chain's CDR3 is CASSDGLATYNEQFF. The CDR3 DNA reads TGTGCCAGCAGCGACGGACTAGCGACCTACAATGAGCAGTTCTTC.

The chain couples TRBV4-1 to TRBJ2-3; 8 bases line up with TRBD2. Germline CDR1 MGHRA, CDR2 YSYEKL. The CDR3 length is 15 residues. V shed 2 bases and J 6 bases; nucleotides not matched to a gene: 7. This CDR3 reads CASSQQGLAPDTQYF. For the CDR3, the DNA is TGCGCCAGCAGCCAACAAGGACTAGCCCCCGATACGCAGTATTTT.

The chain links TRBV19 to TRBJ2-2; D gene ambiguous. Trimming removed 5 bases at V and 6 bases at J, with 13 bases between. Germline V gene lookup returns CDR1 LNHDA and CDR2 SQIVND (reference sequence). This CDR3 spans 14 amino acids. The CDR3 coding sequence is TGTGCCAGTAGTCCAGACCCCTTCTCCGGGGAGCTGTTTTTT. Translated: CASSPDPFSGELFF.

This clonotype came up a few times. The rearrangement links TRBV24-1 to TRBJ2-7, with 8 bases identical to TRBD1. V trimming: 7 bases; J trimming: 6 bases; junction bases outside the gene matches: 7. Germline lookup yields CDR1 KGHDR and CDR2 SFDVKD. The CDR3 contains 13 residues. The CDR3 DNA reads as TGTGCCACCAGAGGACAGGGTTACAGCGAGCAGTACGTC. Residues: CATRGQGYSEQYV.

This sequence joins TRBV6-2 or TRBV6-3 and TRBJ1-1, with 10 nucleotides matching TRBD1. After removal of 6 bases from V and 6 bases from J, the junction contained 13 bases not matched to a gene. Germline values: CDR1 MNHEY, CDR2 SVGEGT. CDR3 length equals 16 residues. The CDR3 sequence is CASSRQGASLGAEAFF. For the CDR3, the DNA is TGTGCCAGCAGCCGACAGGGGGCGAGTTTAGGAGCTGAAGCTTTCTTT.

The chain combines TRBV4-1 with TRBJ1-1; no firm D call. This CDR3 is built from 14 residues. The germline gives CDR1 MGHRA, CDR2 YSYEKL. Trimming removed 8 bases at V and 3 bases at J, with 16 bases between. For the CDR3, the DNA is TGCGCCAGCTTACAAACCCCGGGTGACACTGAAGCTTTCTTT. Translating it yields CASLQTPGDTEAFF.

The chain is built from TRBV24-1 and TRBJ2-7; D gene ambiguous. CDR3 length: 13 amino acids. CDR1 and CDR2 (germline): KGHDR, SFDVKD. V was shortened by 5 bases and J by 7 bases, with 14 bases between the two germline ends. Here the CDR3 DNA reads TGTGCCACCAGTGCAACAGTTCGACGGGAGCAGTACTTC. It codes for CATSATVRREQYF.